These 6 T cell receptor beta chains were sequenced from one sample in a study of blood T cell repertoires in COVID-19. The method was immunoSEQ multiplex PCR; TCRdb's version includes in-frame clones alone and lacks a portion of them. Of tens of thousands of clones listed, 80% to 85% are singletons. What was sequenced was peripheral blood. The receptors were sampled from a woman of 80 years or more with acute or convalescent COVID-19.

A remark on this clone: An end of the junction does not agree with germline; a read error may underlie this. The chain carries TRBV7-7 and TRBJ2-3; no definite D call. The germline V gene encodes CDR1 SSHAT and CDR2 FNYEAQ (reference sequence). The CDR3 runs to 12 residues. For the CDR3, the DNA is TGTGCTAGCAGCCCGATTCAGGATACGCAGTATTTT. This sequence encodes CASSPIQDTQYF.

The rearrangement joins TRBV29-1 to TRBJ1-2; D possibly corresponds to TRBD1 (6 bases). The CDR3 covers 16 residues. Trimming pared 5 bases from V and 6 bases from J, leaving 25 bases between. Germline V CDR1 and CDR2: SQVTM, ANQGSEA. The DNA for the CDR3 is TGCAGCGTTATGGGGAGCTACAGGGTAACGCCCCATGGCTACACCTTC. Its translation: CSVMGSYRVTPHGYTF.

The V call is TRBV5-4, the J call TRBJ2-1; a weak D match, TRBD2 (5 bases). The V and J ends lost 0 bases and 3 bases respectively, with 10 bases between them. Germline lookup yields CDR1 SGHNT and CDR2 YYREEE (reference sequence). The CDR3 extends over 15 amino acids. The CDR3 region is CASSLAVSDYNEQFF. Written as DNA, the CDR3 is TGTGCCAGCAGCTTGGCCGTTAGCGACTACAATGAGCAGTTCTTC.

This chain links TRBV29-1 with TRBJ1-5, with unresolved D. CDR1 SQVTM and CDR2 ANQGSEA come from the germline V gene. The CDR3 has 13 residues. Trimming left V 5 bases short and J 0 bases short, with 8 bases between. CDR3: CSVSTGSNQPQHF. As DNA, the CDR3 is TGCAGCGTTTCAACTGGTAGCAATCAGCCCCAGCATTTT. The whole variable domain, remainder taken from reference TRBV29-1 and TRBJ1-5, is SAVISQKPSRDICQRGTSLTIQCQVDSQVTMMFWYRQQPGQSLTLIATANQGSEATYESGFVIDKFPISRPNLTFSTLTVSNMSPEDSSIYLCSVSTGSNQPQHFGDGTRLSIL.

CDR3 sequence (DNA): TGCAGTGCAAGACAGGGAAACATTCAGTACTTC. Its translation is CSARQGNIQYF. The chain carries TRBV20-1 and TRBJ2-4, with 7 nucleotides matching TRBD1. The CDR3 is made up of 11 amino acids. J lost 6 bases, V lost 6 bases, and 2 bases had no gene match. The germline V gene encodes CDR1 DFQATT and CDR2 SNEGSKA (reference sequence).

The chain employs TRBV28 and TRBJ2-3; 16 nucleotides match TRBD2. The CDR3 is 17 residues long. V shed 4 bases and J 6 bases; nucleotides not matched to a gene: 7. Germline CDR1 and CDR2: MDHEN and SYDVKM. CDR3 sequence (DNA): TGTGCCAGCAGTTCTTCCGGGACTAGCGGGGGGGTGGATACGCAGTATTTT. It specifies CASSSSGTSGGVDTQYF. Drawing the rest from reference TRBV28 and TRBJ2-3, the complete variable domain is DVKVTQSSRYLVKRTGEKVFLECVQDMDHENMFWYRQDPGLGLRLIYFSYDVKMKEKGDIPEGYSVSREKKERFSLILESASTNQTSMYLCASSSSGTSGGVDTQYFGPGTRLTVL.